This T cell receptor (beta chain) was retrieved from a study of blood T cells in healthy people across ages. This clonotype showed up just once. Its antigen remains unknown. It was with a sample-barcoded 5' primer and a J-beta primer mix that a second PCR of roughly 7 to 12 cycles was run. TCRdb called the 5' RACE reads again in MiXCR, with one record for every CDR3 protein. Of approximately 900,000 distinct CDR3 sequences in the sample, roughly 48% were seen once. General study results and limits: Naive T cell percentage showed a strong correlation with the diversity of TCR beta.

Isolation per sample recovered at least 7 million PBMCs. The V gene's germline CDR1 is LGHDT and CDR2 YNNKEL (reference sequence). The V and J ends lost 10 bases and 0 bases respectively, with 14 bases between them. The CDR3 runs 14 residues. The sequence derives from a man aged 25 to 45 in good health. The rearrangement joins TRBV3-1 to TRBJ2-3, with D perhaps TRBD1 (5 bases). Input material: blood. As DNA, the CDR3 is TGTGCCACCCAACATGGGGCTAGCACAGATACGCAGTATTTT. Protein sequence: CATQHGASTDTQYF.